The 9 T cell receptor beta chains below were found in one sample sequenced in a study of blood T cell repertoires in COVID-19. Sequencing was performed with immunoSEQ multiplex PCR; in TCRdb, only in-frame clones are kept and a portion is missing. The repertoire has approximately 280,000 clones, around 80% of them found once; the top ten carry 4.5% to 6%. The sequencing sample was made of PBMCs or T cells enriched from blood (not recorded which). The receptors were gathered from a man aged 35-49 years who had been exposed to COVID-19.

This clone has a handful of counts. The chain links TRBV18 to TRBJ1-6, with a tentative D call TRBD1 (6 bases). The V and J ends lost 5 bases and 11 bases respectively, with 19 bases between them. Germline loops: CDR1 KGHSH, CDR2 LQKENI. The CDR3 consists of 15 residues. The CDR3 reads CASSGRTTGLTPLHF. The CDR3 DNA is TGTGCCAGCTCAGGTCGGACAACAGGGTTGACACCCCTCCACTTT.

The rearrangement links TRBV9 to TRBJ1-3; D is unclear. The V end was cut by 5 bases, the J end by 0 bases, with 12 bases between. This CDR3 has 15 residues. Germline V CDR1 and CDR2: SGDLS, YYNGEE. CDR3 in DNA: TGTGCCAGCAGTGATTCGGAGCCCTCTGGAAACACCATATATTTT. This sequence encodes CASSDSEPSGNTIYF.

This chain uses TRBV21-1 with TRBJ2-1; the D segment call TRBD2 is taken from the table without a DNA check. TRBV21-1 counts as a pseudogene. The CDR3 length is 17 residues. CDR3 loop: CASSKGCSGSSYNEQFF. The CDR3 DNA is TGTGCCAGCAGCAAAGGTTGCAGCGGGAGCTCCTACAATGAGCAGTTCTTC.

The chain links TRBV3-1 (or the pseudogene TRBV3-2) to TRBJ1-6, with D unresolved. The CDR3 runs 15 residues. V was clipped by 1 base and J by 5 bases, with 9 bases between them. Germline V CDR1 and CDR2: LGHDT, YNNKEL (reference sequence). The CDR3 is CASSQVEQHNSPLHF. The CDR3, as DNA: TGTGCCAGCAGCCAAGTGGAACAGCATAATTCACCCCTCCACTTT.

This clone occurred a few times. This chain joins TRBV11-2 and TRBJ1-6; the match to TRBD1 covers 9 bases. V was pared by 1 base and J by 9 bases, with 4 bases of the junction left unmatched. The CDR3 totals 15 residues. Germline CDR1 and CDR2: SGHAT and FQNNGV. The CDR3 loop reads CASSLGTGVGSPLHF. CDR3 in DNA: TGTGCCAGCAGCTTAGGGACAGGGGTCGGTTCACCCCTCCACTTT.

The chain joins TRBV9 to TRBJ2-2, with D possibly matching TRBD2 (5 bases). The length of the CDR3 is 15 residues. Germline loops: CDR1 SGDLS, CDR2 YYNGEE. Deletions cut 0 bases from V and 5 bases from J, with 11 bases between. The CDR3 sequence: CASSVGLALTGELFF. The CDR3 DNA is TGTGCCAGCAGCGTAGGCCTAGCTTTAACCGGGGAGCTGTTTTTT.

This chain joins TRBV19 and TRBJ2-7; D may be TRBD2 (6 bases). The CDR3 loop spans 16 amino acids. CDR1 and CDR2 from the germline V gene are LNHDA and SQIVND (reference sequence). The V end lost 6 bases, the J end lost 2 bases, and 20 bases lay between the germline ends. The CDR3 here is CASSTMHREIPYEQYF. In DNA, the CDR3 is TGTGCCAGTAGCACCATGCATCGGGAGATTCCCTACGAGCAGTACTTC.

V and J are TRBV24-1 and TRBJ1-1; D might be TRBD1 (5 bases). This CDR3 region has 12 residues. V was pared by 7 bases and J by 3 bases, with 8 bases between. Looked up from germline, CDR1 is KGHDR and CDR2 is SFDVKD. DNA of the CDR3: TGTGCCACCAGGGGGCCCGACACTGAAGCTTTCTTT. Protein product: CATRGPDTEAFF.

The gene calls are TRBV29-1 and TRBJ1-2; 7 bases map to TRBD1. The ends lost 8 bases at V and 11 bases at J; junction bases unmatched: 11. The CDR3 has 11 residues. Germline assignment: CDR1 SQVTM and CDR2 ANQGSEA. CDR3 protein: CSIGQARGYTF. In nucleotides, the CDR3 is TGCAGCATCGGACAGGCGAGAGGGTACACCTTC.